A single sample is the source of the 24 T cell receptor beta chains below, sequenced in a study of OX40 agonist ivuxolimab in advanced cancers. Produced via immunoSEQ multiplex PCR; TCRdb's table is partial and in-frame only. The sample yields around 82,000 clones, 85% to 90% seen once. The sample consisted of CD4+ or CD8+ T cells sorted from blood, taken in a trial of the OX40 agonist ivuxolimab. These receptors came from an adult with an advanced solid tumor such as melanoma, head and neck, liver or kidney cancer.

The V call is TRBV10-3, the J call TRBJ2-5; D possibly corresponds to TRBD2 (5 bases). In germline, CDR1 is ENHRY, CDR2 SYGVKD. Between the trimmed V and J ends, which lost 4 bases and 6 bases, there was a span of 12 bases. The CDR3 sequence is 13 residues long. The chain's CDR3 is CAISGSGKKTQYF. CDR3 in DNA: TGTGCCATCAGTGGGTCCGGGAAAAAGACCCAGTACTTC.

The chain carries TRBV27 and TRBJ1-2, with D unresolved. This CDR3 spans 13 amino acids. V lost 8 bases and J 6 bases, leaving 16 bases between the germline ends. Germline CDR1 is MNHEY and CDR2 is SMNVEV (reference sequence). CDR3 in amino acids: CASRDGAVHGYTF. The DNA of the CDR3 is TGTGCCAGCCGCGACGGAGCAGTACATGGCTACACCTTC.

The genes are TRBV27 and TRBJ2-7; either TRBD1 or TRBD2 may supply D (5 bases each). The CDR3 spans 13 residues. Trimming removed 6 bases at V and 4 bases at J, with 13 bases between. Germline lookup yields CDR1 MNHEY and CDR2 SMNVEV (reference sequence). CDR3 in DNA: TGTGCCAGCAGGAGGGGATCCGGGTACGAGCAGTACTTC. Translated, it gives CASRRGSGYEQYF.

This chain uses TRBV4-1 with TRBJ2-2; 11 bases map to TRBD2. V shed 1 base and J 3 bases; nucleotides not matched to a gene: 7. The CDR3 has 18 amino acids. CDR1 and CDR2 (germline): MGHRA, YSYEKL. CDR3 sequence reads: CASSQGATSGGYTGELFF. CDR3 nucleotide sequence: TGCGCCAGCAGCCAAGGTGCCACTAGCGGGGGTTACACCGGGGAGCTGTTTTTT.

This clone was detected a few times. The chain couples TRBV6-1 to TRBJ1-1; 7 bases fit TRBD1. The CDR3 runs 15 residues. CDR1 MNHNS and CDR2 SASEGT come from the germline V gene. Losses at the gene ends were 2 bases for V and 4 bases for J; bases not matched to a gene: 7. CDR3 coding DNA: TGTGCCAGCAGTGAACTACCACAGGGGTCCACTGAAGCTTTCTTT. Protein product: CASSELPQGSTEAFF.

The CDR3 sequence: CASSLSDRQEIYEQYF. The CDR3 nucleotides read TGTGCCAGCAGTTTATCGGACAGGCAAGAGATCTACGAGCAGTACTTC. The genes are TRBV28 and TRBJ2-7; 7 bases line up with TRBD1. The CDR3 runs to 16 residues. Germline V CDR1 and CDR2: MDHEN, SYDVKM. The trim removed 1 base at V and 3 bases at J, leaving 9 bases unmatched.

The genes are TRBV27 and TRBJ2-2, with D uncertain. The ends were cut back, 6 bases at V and 4 bases at J, with 6 bases in the middle. CDR1 is MNHEY, CDR2 SMNVEV, per germline (reference sequence). This CDR3 has 12 amino acids. The CDR3, as DNA: TGTGCCAGCAGGGGAAGCACCGGGGAGCTGTTTTTT. Translating it yields CASRGSTGELFF.

The chain combines TRBV30 with TRBJ2-7; no clear D. The CDR3 spans 11 residues. Trimming removed 0 bases at V and 4 bases at J, with 4 bases between. Germline CDR1 and CDR2: GTSNPN and SVGIG (reference sequence). As DNA, the CDR3 is TGTGCCTGGAGTGTACAGTACGAGCAGTACTTC. Its protein product is CAWSVQYEQYF.

This chain links TRBV14 with TRBJ1-2; possible D gene TRBD1, 5 bases. Trimming removed 1 base from V and 6 bases from J, with 12 bases in between. This CDR3 is 14 amino acids long. Germline assignment: CDR1 SGHDN and CDR2 FVKESK. The CDR3 is CASSQVWTPDGYTF. The CDR3 nucleotides are TGTGCCAGCAGCCAAGTATGGACACCAGATGGCTACACCTTC.

The J gene is TRBJ2-7, the V gene TRBV5-1; 9 bases agree with TRBD1. Looked up from germline, CDR1 is SGHRS and CDR2 is YFSETQ. The V and J ends lost 3 bases and 1 base, in that order; junction bases with no gene match: 17. This CDR3 spans 19 amino acids. CDR3 in amino acids: CASSSSATGGSGLSYEQYF. CDR3 DNA: TGCGCCAGCAGCTCCTCCGCAACAGGGGGCAGCGGGTTATCCTACGAGCAGTACTTC. The entire variable domain, with the rest obtained from reference TRBV5-1 and TRBJ2-7, is as follows: KAGVTQTPRYLIKTRGQQVTLSCSPISGHRSVSWYQQTPGQGLQFLFEYFSETQRNKGNFPGRFSGRQFSNSRSEMNVSTLELGDSALYLCASSSSATGGSGLSYEQYFGPGTRLTVT.

The chain carries TRBV5-1 and TRBJ2-5; D gene uncertain. Trimming pared 0 bases from V and 5 bases from J, leaving 14 bases between. Germline loops: CDR1 SGHRS, CDR2 YFSETQ. The CDR3 has 15 amino acids. CDR3 nucleotides: TGCGCCAGCAGCTTGGGGACCACCTCGCGGGAGACCCAGTACTTC. It codes for CASSLGTTSRETQYF.

This clone appeared once. The CDR3 DNA is TGTGCCAGCAGTTTATCGGGACAGGCTTTTAACATTCAGTACTTC. This sequence encodes CASSLSGQAFNIQYF. The chain has TRBV27 and TRBJ2-4; 8 bases agree with TRBD1. Looked up from germline, CDR1 is MNHEY and CDR2 is SMNVEV (reference sequence). V lost 0 bases to trimming and J lost 7 bases; unmatched junction nucleotides: 5. The CDR3 loop spans 15 amino acids.

In DNA form, the CDR3 reads TGTGCCAGCAGTCTGAACCGGGACAGGCTCCAGCCCCAGCATTTT. This gives the protein CASSLNRDRLQPQHF. The genes are TRBV6-5 and TRBJ1-5, with 8 bases fitting TRBD1. Germline loops: CDR1 MNHEY, CDR2 SVGAGI. The CDR3 is made up of 15 amino acids. The J segment lost 7 bases and the V segment lost 5 bases, leaving 10 bases of the junction unmatched.

This clone was seen only once. The chain recombines TRBV27 with TRBJ1-2; D possibly corresponds to TRBD1 (5 bases). The CDR3 spans 12 residues. Trimming shortened V by 5 bases and J by 2 bases, and 6 bases separated the two germline ends. Germline V gene lookup returns CDR1 MNHEY and CDR2 SMNVEV (reference sequence). The CDR3 coding sequence is TGTGCCAGCAGTGACAGAAACTATGGCTACACCTTC. This translates into CASSDRNYGYTF.

V usage is TRBV11-2 and J usage is TRBJ2-5; D is unclear. The J call could be wrong; TRBJ2-7 is a better fit for the DNA end. Germline CDR1 is SGHAT and CDR2 is FQNNGV. CDR3 length equals 12 residues. The CDR3 sequence is CASSLDPREQYF. In nucleotides, the CDR3 is TGTGCCAGCAGCTTAGATCCCCGCGAGCAGTACTTC.

This sequence joins TRBV7-3 and TRBJ2-7; D perhaps matches TRBD1 (6 bases). V lost 3 bases and J lost 3, with 15 bases in between. The CDR3 has 15 amino acids. Per the germline V gene, CDR1 is SGHTA and CDR2 is FQGTGA. CDR3 DNA: TGTGCCAGCAGCTTTTCTGGGGGCGAAATCTACGAGCAGTACTTC. The encoded protein is CASSFSGGEIYEQYF.

This sequence joins TRBV21-1 and TRBJ1-1; TRBD1 is taken as the D call from the table, unchecked against the DNA. TRBV21-1 is designated a pseudogene. The CDR3 extends over 18 amino acids. CDR3 region: CASSNKSGTGMRSTEAFF. Here the CDR3 DNA reads TGTGCCAGCAGCAATAAGAGCGGGACAGGGATGAGGTCCACTGAAGCTTTCTTT.

V and J are TRBV27 and TRBJ1-5; TRBD1 aligns across 7 bases. The germline V gene has CDR1 MNHEY and CDR2 SMNVEV (reference sequence). This CDR3 contains 14 residues. The V and J ends lost 3 bases and 1 base, in that order; junction bases with no gene match: 0. The CDR3 DNA reads as TGTGCCAGCAGTTTCAGGGGGAGCAATCAGCCCCAGCATTTT. It encodes CASSFRGSNQPQHF.

This chain uses TRBV30 with TRBJ1-2; D is unclear. V was shortened by 0 bases and J by 2 bases, with 4 bases between the two germline ends. CDR3 length equals 12 residues. CDR1 is GTSNPN and CDR2 is SVGIG in the germline V gene (reference sequence). The CDR3 loop reads CAWSVQNYGYTF. CDR3 coding DNA: TGTGCCTGGAGTGTACAGAACTATGGCTACACCTTC.

This chain joins TRBV11-2 and TRBJ2-2, with 12 nucleotides matching TRBD1. The CDR3 contains 15 residues. After removal of 5 bases from V and 7 bases from J, the junction contained 5 bases not matched to a gene. CDR1 and CDR2 (germline): SGHAT, FQNNGV. The chain's CDR3 is CASSGGTGGVGELFF. CDR3 in DNA: TGTGCCAGCAGCGGGGGGACAGGGGGCGTCGGGGAGCTGTTTTTT.

The chain combines TRBV9 with TRBJ2-5; D might be TRBD2 (5 bases). This CDR3 spans 13 amino acids. V lost 4 bases, J lost 4 bases, and 11 bases lay in between. CDR1 is SGDLS, CDR2 YYNGEE, per germline. The CDR3 loop is CASSPEASETQYF. The DNA of the CDR3 is TGTGCCAGCAGCCCGGAGGCATCAGAGACCCAGTACTTC.

The genes are TRBV11-2 and TRBJ1-2; D gene ambiguous. The CDR3 extends over 14 amino acids. Per the germline V gene, CDR1 is SGHAT and CDR2 is FQNNGV. The ends were cut back, 1 base at V and 5 bases at J, with 11 bases in the middle. CDR3 sequence reads: CASSLGNSRYGYTF. The CDR3 DNA reads as TGTGCCAGCAGCTTAGGGAACAGCCGATATGGCTACACCTTC.

The chain uses TRBV9 and TRBJ2-1; no definite D call. V lost 0 bases, J lost 0 bases, and 4 bases lay in between. This CDR3 contains 14 residues. Per the germline V gene, CDR1 is SGDLS and CDR2 is YYNGEE. The CDR3 sequence is CASSVVPSYNEQFF. CDR3 DNA: TGTGCCAGCAGCGTAGTGCCCTCCTACAATGAGCAGTTCTTC.

The rearrangement joins TRBV28 to TRBJ2-2, with 7 nucleotides matching TRBD1. CDR3 length equals 13 residues. The germline V gene has CDR1 MDHEN and CDR2 SYDVKM. After removal of 9 bases from V and 4 bases from J, the junction contained 5 bases not matched to a gene. The CDR3 here is CARSPGGTGELFF. The CDR3 DNA reads as TGTGCCAGGAGCCCAGGGGGCACCGGGGAGCTGTTTTTT. Full variable domain (rest looked up from reference TRBV28 and TRBJ2-2): DVKVTQSSRYLVKRTGEKVFLECVQDMDHENMFWYRQDPGLGLRLIYFSYDVKMKEKGDIPEGYSVSREKKERFSLILESASTNQTSMYLCARSPGGTGELFFGEGSRLTVL.